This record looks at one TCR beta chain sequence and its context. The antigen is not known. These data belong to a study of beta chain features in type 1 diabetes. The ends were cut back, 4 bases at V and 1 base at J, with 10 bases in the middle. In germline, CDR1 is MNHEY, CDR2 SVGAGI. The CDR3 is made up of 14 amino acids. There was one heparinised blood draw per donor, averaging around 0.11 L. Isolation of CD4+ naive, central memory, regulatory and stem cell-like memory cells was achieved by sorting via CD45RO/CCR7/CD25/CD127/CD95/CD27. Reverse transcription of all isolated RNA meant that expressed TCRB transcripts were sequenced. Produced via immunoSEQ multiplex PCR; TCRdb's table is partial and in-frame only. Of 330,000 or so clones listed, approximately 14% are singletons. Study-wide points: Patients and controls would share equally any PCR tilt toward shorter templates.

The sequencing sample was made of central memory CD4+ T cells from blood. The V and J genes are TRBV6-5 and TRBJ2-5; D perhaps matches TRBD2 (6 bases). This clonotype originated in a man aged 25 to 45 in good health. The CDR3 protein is CASSWAGTQETQYF. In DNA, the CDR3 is TGTGCCAGCAGTTGGGCGGGGACCCAAGAGACCCAGTACTTC.